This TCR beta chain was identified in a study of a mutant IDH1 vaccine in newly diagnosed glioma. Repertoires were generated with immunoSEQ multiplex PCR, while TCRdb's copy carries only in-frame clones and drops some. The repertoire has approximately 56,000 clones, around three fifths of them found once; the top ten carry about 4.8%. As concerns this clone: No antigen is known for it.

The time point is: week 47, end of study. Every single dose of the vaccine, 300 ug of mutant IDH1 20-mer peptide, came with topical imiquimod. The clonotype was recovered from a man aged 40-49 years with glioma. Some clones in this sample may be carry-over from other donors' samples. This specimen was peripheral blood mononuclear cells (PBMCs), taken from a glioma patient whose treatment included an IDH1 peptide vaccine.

The CDR3, as DNA: TGTGCCAGCTCAGCGAGGCGGGGCGAGGCTGAAGCTTTCTTT. Translating it yields CASSARRGEAEAFF. V and J are TRBV18 and TRBJ1-1; D may be TRBD1 (5 bases). Per germline, CDR1 KGHSH and CDR2 LQKENI. The ends were cut back, 5 bases at V and 6 bases at J, with 16 bases in the middle. This CDR3 contains 14 residues.